These 19 T cell receptor beta chains share one sample of origin, sequenced in a study of regulatory T cells in long-lasting Graves disease. Both iRepertoire HTBI primers and Arm-PCR of CDR3 regions were used to build the TCR beta libraries. TCRdb re-called the multiplex PCR reads through MiXCR, storing one row per CDR3 protein. The sample gives about 540,000 distinct CDR3 sequences, approximately 13% of which show up once; over 7.5% is in the top ten. The sample's time point: newly diagnosed GD, antithyroid drugs for less than 3 months. There was RNA extracted from PBMCs, and the TCR library was made from it. This sample was also put to use in a study of T cells in Graves' hyperthyroidism and ophthalmopathy.

Sequenced here: peripheral blood mononuclear cells (PBMCs), sampled at new diagnosis, from a patient treated with antithyroid drugs. The receptors were sampled from a man aged 25 to 40 with Graves disease.

This clonotype was counted many times. The chain recombines TRBV12-3 or TRBV12-4 with TRBJ1-4; D might be TRBD1 (5 bases). Trimming removed 3 bases from V and 6 bases from J, with 11 bases in between. The CDR3 consists of 14 residues. The CDR3 DNA reads as TGTGCCAGCAGTTTGCAGGGCGGGGATGAAAAACTGTTTTTT. It codes for CASSLQGGDEKLFF.

The chain links TRBV7-3 to TRBJ1-2; 7 bases are a match to TRBD1. The CDR3 contains 17 residues. Germline lookup yields CDR1 SGHTA and CDR2 FQGTGA. J gave up 6 bases and V 1 base, and 14 bases lay outside the gene matches. CDR3 region: CASSLNSRGRGLDGYTF. Written as DNA, the CDR3 is TGTGCCAGCAGCTTAAACTCCCGGGGCAGGGGGTTAGATGGCTACACCTTC.

This clonotype has only a few counts. This chain joins TRBV15 and TRBJ2-7, with D perhaps given as TRBD1 or TRBD2 (5 bases each). Trimming stripped 0 bases from V and 7 bases from J, with 16 bases between. Germline V gives CDR1 LNHNV, CDR2 YYDKDF (reference sequence). This CDR3 is built from 15 residues. CDR3 DNA: TGTGCCACCAGCAGAGACTCGCAGGGTACGGGGGAGCAGTACTTC. It translates to CATSRDSQGTGEQYF.

V usage is TRBV2 and J usage is TRBJ2-3; no clear D gene. CDR1 and CDR2 (germline): SNHLY, FYNNEI. The V and J ends lost 6 bases and 4 bases respectively, with 8 bases between them. The CDR3 has 12 amino acids. This chain's CDR3 is CASRMTADTQYF. The CDR3, as DNA: TGTGCCAGCAGGATGACGGCAGATACGCAGTATTTT.

This clonotype was seen at least ten times. The rearrangement uses TRBV2 and TRBJ2-1; D is undetermined. The V end was cut by 7 bases, the J end by 6 bases, with 10 bases between. The V gene's germline CDR1 is SNHLY and CDR2 FYNNEI. The CDR3 is 12 amino acids. For the CDR3, the DNA is TGTGCCAGCATTGGGGTCGCCAATGAGCAGTTCTTC. This codes for CASIGVANEQFF.

This clonotype was counted ten times or more. The rearrangement links TRBV25-1 to TRBJ2-2; D is possibly TRBD1 (5 bases). Germline V gene data show CDR1 as MGHDK and CDR2 as SYGVNS. Between the trimmed V and J ends, which lost 4 bases and 1 base, there was a span of 13 bases. This CDR3 is built from 16 residues. This CDR3 reads CASSVTTAQNTGELFF. CDR3 DNA sequence: TGTGCCAGCAGTGTGACGACAGCCCAGAACACCGGGGAGCTGTTTTTT.

This clonotype was observed a few times. This chain links TRBV7-9 with TRBJ2-2; 12 bases are a match to TRBD2. The germline V gene encodes CDR1 SEHNR and CDR2 FQNEAQ (reference sequence). With 6 bases clipped from V and 5 bases from J, the junction kept 7 bases outside the gene matches. The CDR3 extends over 16 amino acids. As DNA, the CDR3 is TGTGCCAGCAGTTACCGGGGGACTAGCGGGACCGGGGAGCTGTTTTTT. This gives the protein CASSYRGTSGTGELFF. Looking up the rest from reference TRBV7-9 and TRBJ2-2 gives the full variable domain: DTGVSQNPRHKITKRGQNVTFRCDPISEHNRLYWYRQTLGQGPEFLTYFQNEAQLEKSRLLSDRFSAERPKGSFSTLEIQRTEQGDSAMYLCASSYRGTSGTGELFFGEGSRLTVL.

This chain joins TRBV5-1 and TRBJ2-1; TRBD2 is a possible D gene (6 bases). Trimming cost V 1 base and J 10 bases, with 18 bases left between them. Per the germline V gene, CDR1 is SGHRS and CDR2 is YFSETQ. The CDR3 totals 15 residues. CDR3 amino acids: CASSLFFLREGEQFF. The CDR3 DNA reads TGCGCCAGCAGCTTGTTCTTTTTGCGGGAAGGGGAGCAGTTCTTC.

This clonotype was observed many times. The chain combines TRBV12-3 or TRBV12-4 with TRBJ1-5; D not certain. The CDR3 length is 13 residues. Trimming pared 7 bases from V and 4 bases from J, leaving 11 bases between. For the CDR3, the DNA is TGTGCCAGCACCGCTGACCGAAATCAGCCCCAGCATTTT. Its translation: CASTADRNQPQHF.

The rearrangement uses TRBV5-1 and TRBJ2-7, with D possibly matching TRBD1 (6 bases). Trimming stripped 0 bases from V and 6 bases from J, with 13 bases between. CDR1 SGHRS and CDR2 YFSETQ come from the germline V gene. There are 14 residues in the CDR3. CDR3 amino acids: CASSLAGARGEQYF. As DNA, the CDR3 is TGCGCCAGCAGCTTGGCAGGGGCACGGGGCGAGCAGTACTTC.

This CDR3 is CATEGMNTEAFF. CDR3 DNA sequence: TGTGCCACCGAGGGGATGAACACTGAAGCTTTCTTT. The V call is TRBV10-3, the J call TRBJ1-1; D possibly corresponds to TRBD1 (5 bases). Germline assignment: CDR1 ENHRY and CDR2 SYGVKD. V was trimmed by 10 bases and J by 0 bases, leaving 9 bases between them. CDR3 length equals 12 residues.

Comments on this clonotype: This sequence may be a read error, since a much larger clone differs from it by one base. The chain combines TRBV20-1 with TRBJ2-2, with 9 bases fitting TRBD2. The germline V gene has CDR1 DFQATT and CDR2 SNEGSKA (reference sequence). Trimming took 5 bases from V and 5 from J; bases not matched to a gene: 9. There are 15 residues in the CDR3. The CDR3 nucleotides are TGCAGTGCTTTTCCTCTAGCGGGGAGGACCGGGGAGCTGTTTTTT. Translated: CSAFPLAGRTGELFF.

This clonotype was counted ten times or more. In DNA form, the CDR3 reads TGCAGTGTACAGGACAGGGGTCGAACTGAAGCTTTCTTT. Protein product: CSVQDRGRTEAFF. The V and J genes are TRBV20-1 and TRBJ1-1; 9 nucleotides agree with TRBD1. Germline loops: CDR1 DFQATT, CDR2 SNEGSKA (reference sequence). This CDR3 spans 13 amino acids. The V gene end was trimmed by 7 bases and the J gene end by 5 bases; junction bases not matched to a gene: 8.

This clonotype was recorded at least ten times. The V and J genes are TRBV30 and TRBJ1-1; no reliable D call. The CDR3 spans 11 residues. CDR1 GTSNPN and CDR2 SVGIG come from the germline V gene (reference sequence). V lost 0 bases to trimming and J lost 5 bases, with 4 bases between them. The DNA for the CDR3 is TGTGCCTGGAGTGTACAGACTGAAGCTTTCTTT. Translation gives CAWSVQTEAFF.

This clonotype appeared many times. The chain uses TRBV7-2 and TRBJ1-5; 7 bases align to TRBD1. V gave up 5 bases and J gave up 0 bases; unmatched junction bases: 4. CDR1 and CDR2 from the germline V gene are SGHTA and FQGNSA. CDR3 size: 15 residues. The CDR3 DNA reads TGTGCCAGCAGCCGACAGGGATATAGCAATCAGCCCCAGCATTTT. Translation gives CASSRQGYSNQPQHF. The full variable domain, in which reference TRBV7-2 and TRBJ1-5 provide the parts outside the CDR3, is GAGVSQSPSNKVTEKGKDVELRCDPISGHTALYWYRQSLGQGLEFLIYFQGNSAPDKSGLPSDRFSAERTGGSVSTLTIQRTQQEDSAVYLCASSRQGYSNQPQHFGDGTRLSIL.

This clonotype showed up just a few times. CDR3 nucleotide sequence: TGTGCCAGCAGTTCCAAGGGGACTGAAGCTTTCTTT. This gives the protein CASSSKGTEAFF. The gene calls are TRBV6-5 and TRBJ1-1, with D tentatively TRBD1 (5 bases). This CDR3 comprises 12 residues. V lost 4 bases and J lost 5, with 8 bases in between. Germline loops: CDR1 MNHEY, CDR2 SVGAGI.

There are many counts of this clonotype. This chain links TRBV27 with TRBJ2-7; no definite D call. The germline V and J ends were trimmed by 3 bases and 5 bases, with 8 bases remaining between them. Per the germline V gene, CDR1 is MNHEY and CDR2 is SMNVEV (reference sequence). This CDR3 has 12 residues. In nucleotides, the CDR3 is TGTGCCAGCAGTTTTATGGGTCACGAGCAGTACTTC. The encoded protein is CASSFMGHEQYF.

In this sample, this clonotype turned up many times. The V and J genes are TRBV10-2 and TRBJ2-1; D may be TRBD1 or TRBD2 (5 bases each). Trimming stripped 6 bases from V and 0 bases from J, with 12 bases between. CDR1 and CDR2 (germline): WSHSY, SAAADI. The CDR3 is 15 amino acids. CDR3 in amino acids: CASRGVGSSYNEQFF. The CDR3 DNA sequence: TGCGCCAGCAGAGGGGTGGGGAGCTCCTACAATGAGCAGTTCTTC.

This clonotype was counted ten times or more. The CDR3 nucleotides are TGTGCCAGCAGTTTTATGGTAGCGACCCACCCCGATGAGCAGTTCTTC. Its protein is CASSFMVATHPDEQFF. The V and J genes are TRBV27 and TRBJ2-1; maybe TRBD2 (5 bases). The germline V and J ends were trimmed by 3 bases and 8 bases, with 20 bases remaining between them. The germline V gene encodes CDR1 MNHEY and CDR2 SMNVEV (reference sequence). CDR3 length: 16 residues.